The next 31 T cell receptor beta chains were all read from a single sample in a study of blood T cell repertoires in COVID-19. Sequencing was performed with immunoSEQ multiplex PCR; in TCRdb, only in-frame clones are kept and a portion is missing. The sample records 300,000 to 400,000 clones, around 88% being singletons. Sequencing used peripheral blood. All receptors derive from a man aged 25 to 40 with active or convalescent COVID-19.

The rearrangement joins TRBV9 to TRBJ2-1; D is possibly TRBD1 (6 bases). The V gene lost 6 bases and the J gene lost 9 bases, with 16 bases spanning the gap. The CDR3 covers 13 residues. CDR1 and CDR2 (germline): SGDLS, YYNGEE. CDR3 nucleotide sequence: TGTGCCAGCAAGGAAGTACAGGGTAGTGAGCAGTTCTTC. This encodes CASKEVQGSEQFF. Using reference TRBV9 and TRBJ2-1 for the parts outside the CDR3, the full variable domain is DSGVTQTPKHLITATGQRVTLRCSPRSGDLSVYWYQQSLDQGLQFLIQYYNGEERAKGNILERFSAQQFPDLHSELNLSSLELGDSALYFCASKEVQGSEQFFGPGTRLTVL.

A remark on this clone: This sample also contains other DNA sequences that code for the same CDR3. The V and J genes are TRBV9 and TRBJ2-7; TRBD1 is a possible D gene (5 bases). The CDR3 runs 15 residues. V was clipped by 0 bases and J by 2 bases, with 12 bases between them. In germline, CDR1 is SGDLS, CDR2 YYNGEE. The CDR3 here is CASSVGGGGAYEQYF. In DNA form, the CDR3 reads TGTGCCAGCAGCGTAGGGGGCGGTGGGGCCTACGAGCAGTACTTC.

The gene calls are TRBV6-2 or TRBV6-3 and TRBJ1-1, with D perhaps TRBD1 (5 bases). In germline, CDR1 is MNHEY, CDR2 SVGEGT. The V gene lost 6 bases and the J gene lost 4 bases, with 24 bases spanning the gap. The length of the CDR3 is 17 residues. The DNA for the CDR3 is TGTGCCAGCAGCTGGGGAAGGGCACAAGGCGGGGGCACTGAAGCTTTCTTT. Translation gives CASSWGRAQGGGTEAFF.

The genes are TRBV5-1 and TRBJ1-3; D ambiguous. Per germline, CDR1 SGHRS and CDR2 YFSETQ. V was pared by 0 bases and J by 0 bases, with 13 bases between. CDR3 length: 17 amino acids. The CDR3 loop is CASSLGPPSTSGNTIYF. DNA for the CDR3: TGCGCCAGCAGCTTGGGCCCCCCCAGTACCTCTGGAAACACCATATATTTT.

The V and J genes are TRBV28 and TRBJ1-5; 7 nucleotides agree with TRBD1. This CDR3 spans 15 amino acids. The ends lost 6 bases at V and 5 bases at J; junction bases unmatched: 10. Germline lookup yields CDR1 MDHEN and CDR2 SYDVKM. For the CDR3, the DNA is TGTGCCAGCAGCCTTGCCCGGGACAGCCATCAGCCCCAGCATTTT. It codes for CASSLARDSHQPQHF.

A remark on this clone: At the DNA level, this CDR3 is encoded by other sequences in the same sample as well. The chain employs TRBV5-1 and TRBJ2-3; 11 bases align to TRBD2. The V segment lost 3 bases and the J segment 1 base; nucleotides outside the gene matches: 4. The CDR3 is 16 amino acids. CDR1 and CDR2 from the germline V gene are SGHRS and YFSETQ. This CDR3 reads CASSSGLAGGTDTQYF. CDR3 nucleotide sequence: TGCGCCAGCAGCTCCGGACTAGCGGGTGGCACAGATACGCAGTATTTT.

The rearrangement joins TRBV3-1 (or the pseudogene TRBV3-2) to TRBJ2-3; D gene ambiguous. This CDR3 has 12 residues. V was pared by 1 base and J by 8 bases, with 7 bases between. CDR1 is LGHDT, CDR2 YNNKEL, per germline (reference sequence). This chain's CDR3 is CASSQGAGTQYF. The CDR3 DNA reads as TGTGCCAGCAGCCAAGGGGCAGGTACGCAGTATTTT.

In this sample, this clone turned up a few times. The rearrangement links TRBV2 to TRBJ2-5; unclear D gene. V was shortened by 11 bases and J by 5 bases, with 9 bases between the two germline ends. Germline V gene lookup returns CDR1 SNHLY and CDR2 FYNNEI. The CDR3 consists of 10 residues. The CDR3 is CAGNKETQYF. In DNA form, the CDR3 reads TGTGCCGGTAACAAGGAGACCCAGTACTTC.

This sequence joins TRBV2 and TRBJ2-7; unclear D gene. V was shortened by 0 bases and J by 5 bases, with 8 bases between the two germline ends. The CDR3 is 13 residues long. CDR1 and CDR2 (germline): SNHLY, FYNNEI. In DNA, the CDR3 is TGTGCCAGCAGTGAAGCGCGGCTTAACGAGCAGTACTTC. This codes for CASSEARLNEQYF.

This clone was seen only a few times. The V call is TRBV7-8, the J call TRBJ1-5; 9 bases fit TRBD1. V trimming: 0 bases; J trimming: 9 bases; junction bases outside the gene matches: 6. Germline V lookup: CDR1 SGHVS, CDR2 FQNEAQ. The CDR3 has 15 residues. Written as DNA, the CDR3 is TGTGCCAGCAGCTTAGCACAGGGGGCGGGCGGGCCCCAGCATTTT. This encodes CASSLAQGAGGPQHF.

The chain couples TRBV7-2 to TRBJ1-2; the match to TRBD1 covers 11 bases. The CDR3 runs to 16 residues. Germline lookup yields CDR1 SGHTA and CDR2 FQGNSA. V shed 3 bases and J 5 bases; nucleotides not matched to a gene: 8. CDR3 loop: CASSLYSGTGGYGYTF. The CDR3 nucleotides are TGTGCCAGCAGCTTGTACAGCGGGACAGGGGGGTATGGCTACACCTTC.

The V and J genes are TRBV24-1 and TRBJ1-2; possibly TRBD1 for D (6 bases). The germline gives CDR1 KGHDR, CDR2 SFDVKD. V dropped 3 bases and J dropped 1 base, with 14 bases sitting between them. This CDR3 is built from 16 residues. CDR3 sequence: CATSDPQGPHNYGYTF. The CDR3 DNA sequence: TGTGCCACCAGTGATCCTCAGGGGCCCCATAACTATGGCTACACCTTC.

The V gene is TRBV7-2, the J gene TRBJ1-1; 10 bases fit TRBD1. This CDR3 has 16 residues. J gave up 10 bases and V 2 bases, and 13 bases lay outside the gene matches. The germline V gene has CDR1 SGHTA and CDR2 FQGNSA. The CDR3 is CASSLSGWGTGERAFF. In DNA, the CDR3 is TGTGCCAGCAGCTTATCAGGTTGGGGGACAGGGGAGCGAGCTTTCTTT.

The gene calls are TRBV6-6 and TRBJ2-3; 7 nucleotides agree with TRBD1. The CDR3 runs 15 residues. CDR1 MNHNY and CDR2 SVGAGI come from the germline V gene (reference sequence). With 10 bases clipped from V and 3 bases from J, the junction kept 13 bases outside the gene matches. DNA for the CDR3: TGTGCCATCAGGAGAATCGAGGGGGCAACAGATACGCAGTATTTT. This codes for CAIRRIEGATDTQYF.

The DNA for the CDR3 is TGTGCCAGCAGTTTACCCATAGTGCCCCAGCATTTT. It encodes CASSLPIVPQHF. J is TRBJ1-5 and V is TRBV28; D not resolved. The CDR3 is 12 amino acids. The V end lost 2 bases, the J end lost 9 bases, and 8 bases lay between the germline ends. The germline V gene encodes CDR1 MDHEN and CDR2 SYDVKM.

The sample holds a few counts of this clone. The chain recombines TRBV18 with TRBJ2-7; a possible D gene is TRBD1 (5 bases). Germline CDR1 and CDR2: KGHSH and LQKENI. Trimming removed 8 bases at V and 0 bases at J, with 11 bases between. This CDR3 spans 13 amino acids. The CDR3 sequence is CASRADTSYEQYF. DNA of the CDR3: TGTGCCAGCCGGGCGGACACCTCCTACGAGCAGTACTTC.

The chain joins TRBV25-1 to TRBJ2-3; D not certain. The V end was cut by 1 base, the J end by 0 bases, with 8 bases between. CDR3 length equals 15 residues. Germline V CDR1 and CDR2: MGHDK, SYGVNS. The CDR3 sequence is CASSESGYSTDTQYF. The CDR3 DNA sequence: TGTGCCAGCAGTGAATCAGGATATAGCACAGATACGCAGTATTTT.

This clone has only one observation. The chain joins TRBV9 to TRBJ2-7; 11 bases match TRBD2. CDR3 size: 16 residues. V was pared by 0 bases and J by 6 bases, with 8 bases of the junction left unmatched. Germline CDR1 is SGDLS and CDR2 is YYNGEE. CDR3 in DNA: TGTGCCAGCAGCGTAGACTTAGCGGGAGGGGATGGCGAGCAGTACTTC. It is translated as CASSVDLAGGDGEQYF. The full variable domain, its missing parts supplied by reference TRBV9 and TRBJ2-7, is DSGVTQTPKHLITATGQRVTLRCSPRSGDLSVYWYQQSLDQGLQFLIQYYNGEERAKGNILERFSAQQFPDLHSELNLSSLELGDSALYFCASSVDLAGGDGEQYFGPGTRLTVT.

The chain combines TRBV4-2 with TRBJ2-3; D not resolved. The germline V and J ends were trimmed by 6 bases and 1 base, with 11 bases remaining between them. The CDR3 runs 14 residues. Germline values: CDR1 LGHNA, CDR2 YNFKEQ. In DNA form, the CDR3 reads TGTGCCAGCAGTCAGGCCATGGGCACAGATACGCAGTATTTT. It specifies CASSQAMGTDTQYF.

This clone was recorded once. The chain uses TRBV18 and TRBJ2-3, with 11 bases matching TRBD1. V shed 5 bases, J shed 6 bases, and the junction held 7 bases outside the gene matches. Germline V gives CDR1 KGHSH, CDR2 LQKENI. The CDR3 consists of 15 residues. CDR3 sequence: CASSTRDRGSDTQYF. CDR3 nucleotide sequence: TGTGCCAGCTCAACCCGGGACAGGGGGTCTGATACGCAGTATTTT.

This clone was seen more than once but under ten times. J is TRBJ1-2 and V is TRBV24-1; D remains unclear. Germline CDR1 is KGHDR and CDR2 is SFDVKD. Deletions cut 4 bases from V and 6 bases from J, with 14 bases between. The CDR3 length is 14 residues. DNA of the CDR3: TGTGCCACCAGTGACAAAATACTACCGCATGGCTACACCTTC. Its translation: CATSDKILPHGYTF.

The chain links TRBV6-5 to TRBJ2-3, with D possibly TRBD2 on 6 matching bases. CDR3 length: 13 amino acids. Trimming stripped 6 bases from V and 3 bases from J, with 10 bases between. Germline lookup yields CDR1 MNHEY and CDR2 SVGAGI. The CDR3 here is CASSRGKTDTQYF. CDR3 nucleotide sequence: TGTGCCAGCAGCCGGGGGAAGACAGATACGCAGTATTTT.

This chain links TRBV7-2 with TRBJ2-3, with TRBD2 matching over 8 bases. After removal of 5 bases from V and 0 bases from J, the junction contained 10 bases not matched to a gene. The CDR3 covers 17 residues. The germline V gene has CDR1 SGHTA and CDR2 FQGNSA. The CDR3 is CASSPRTSGVSTDTQYF. The CDR3 nucleotides are TGTGCCAGCAGCCCACGAACTAGCGGAGTTAGCACAGATACGCAGTATTTT.

This clone was counted between two and nine times. This specimen includes other DNA sequences encoding the same CDR3. The chain joins TRBV6-5 to TRBJ1-1, with 10 bases fitting TRBD1. Germline CDR1 is MNHEY and CDR2 is SVGAGI. The CDR3 has 13 residues. After removal of 6 bases from V and 5 bases from J, the junction contained 3 bases not matched to a gene. The DNA for the CDR3 is TGTGCCAGCAGGGACAGGGGGAGAACTGAAGCTTTCTTT. Its protein is CASRDRGRTEAFF.

This chain links TRBV21-1 with TRBJ2-1; the table gives TRBD2 as D, unverified against the DNA. TRBV21-1 is described as a pseudogene. The CDR3 contains 17 residues. The CDR3 loop reads CASNNQALGGNRNEQFF. The CDR3, as DNA: TGTGCCAGCAACAATCAAGCACTCGGCGGGAATCGTAATGAGCAGTTCTTC.

The J gene is TRBJ2-7, the V gene TRBV4-2; 9 bases are shared with TRBD1. CDR3 size: 19 residues. The trim removed 0 bases at V and 1 base at J, leaving 13 bases unmatched. From germline, CDR1 is LGHNA and CDR2 YNFKEQ. CDR3 in DNA: TGTGCCAGCAGCCAAGACTTTTCGGACAGGGGTCCTTTTTCCTACGAGCAGTACTTC. Its protein product is CASSQDFSDRGPFSYEQYF.

The chain joins TRBV4-1 to TRBJ1-2; D is ambiguous. The CDR3 is 15 amino acids. The V end was cut by 3 bases, the J end by 7 bases, with 18 bases between. Germline V lookup: CDR1 MGHRA, CDR2 YSYEKL. The CDR3 nucleotides read TGCGCCAGCAGCCAGGTGTCCGGTTTCACGGGTGGCTACACCTTC. Translating gives CASSQVSGFTGGYTF.

This clone was counted once. V is TRBV6-6 and J is TRBJ2-1; D is possibly TRBD2 (5 bases). Trimming removed 6 bases from V and 6 bases from J, with 6 bases in between. This CDR3 region has 11 residues. Germline CDR1 is MNHNY and CDR2 is SVGAGI (reference sequence). CDR3 nucleotides: TGTGCCAGCAGCGAGGGCAATGAGCAGTTCTTC. It translates to CASSEGNEQFF.

The chain carries TRBV5-1 and TRBJ2-7, with 8 bases lining up with TRBD2. CDR1 and CDR2 (germline): SGHRS, YFSETQ. The length of the CDR3 is 16 residues. V dropped 4 bases and J dropped 4; count of bases not matched to a gene: 13. This chain's CDR3 is CASSRWSSGIEYEQYF. CDR3 coding DNA: TGCGCCAGCAGCCGATGGAGTAGCGGGATTGAGTACGAGCAGTACTTC.

The CDR3 nucleotides read TGCGCCAGCAGCTTGGTAGCGGGGGGAAACCAAGAGACCCAGTACTTC. Its translation: CASSLVAGGNQETQYF. J is TRBJ2-5 and V is TRBV5-1; TRBD2 aligns across 10 bases. CDR3 length equals 16 residues. The germline CDR1 and CDR2 sequences are SGHRS and YFSETQ. The trim removed 0 bases at V and 0 bases at J, leaving 2 bases unmatched.

This chain connects TRBV19 to TRBJ2-1; possibly TRBD2 for D (7 bases). V gave up 11 bases and J gave up 5 bases, with 22 bases separating them. The CDR3 sequence is 15 residues long. Per the germline V gene, CDR1 is LNHDA and CDR2 is SQIVND (reference sequence). The CDR3 region has the DNA TGTGCCGTTAAACGGGGGGCTAGGGAAGACAATGAGCAGTTCTTC. It codes for CAVKRGAREDNEQFF.